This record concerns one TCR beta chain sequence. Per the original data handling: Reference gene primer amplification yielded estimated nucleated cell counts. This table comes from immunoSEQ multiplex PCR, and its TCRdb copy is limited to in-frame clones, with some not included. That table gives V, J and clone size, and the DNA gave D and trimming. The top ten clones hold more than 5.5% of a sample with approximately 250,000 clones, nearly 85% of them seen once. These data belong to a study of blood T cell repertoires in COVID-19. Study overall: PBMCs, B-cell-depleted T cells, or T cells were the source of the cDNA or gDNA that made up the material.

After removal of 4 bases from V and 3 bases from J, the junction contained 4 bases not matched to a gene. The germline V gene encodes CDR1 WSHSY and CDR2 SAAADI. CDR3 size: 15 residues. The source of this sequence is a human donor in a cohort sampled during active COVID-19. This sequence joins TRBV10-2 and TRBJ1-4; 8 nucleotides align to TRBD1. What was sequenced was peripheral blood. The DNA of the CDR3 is TGCGCCAGCAGTGCTAACAGGGGGGCTAATGAAAAACTGTTTTTT. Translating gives CASSANRGANEKLFF.